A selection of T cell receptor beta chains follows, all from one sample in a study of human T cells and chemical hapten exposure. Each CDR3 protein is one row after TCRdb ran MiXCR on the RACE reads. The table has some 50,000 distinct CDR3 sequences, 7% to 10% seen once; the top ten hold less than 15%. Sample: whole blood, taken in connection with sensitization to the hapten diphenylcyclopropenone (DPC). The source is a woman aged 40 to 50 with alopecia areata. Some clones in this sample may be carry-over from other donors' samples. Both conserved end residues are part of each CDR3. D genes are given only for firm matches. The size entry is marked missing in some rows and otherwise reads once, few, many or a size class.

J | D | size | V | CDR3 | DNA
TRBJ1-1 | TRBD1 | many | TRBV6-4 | CASSENRGTEAFF | TGTGCCAGCAGTGAAAACAGGGGCACTGAAGCTTTCTTT
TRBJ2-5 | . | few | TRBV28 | CASGGAPATQETQYF | TGTGCCAGCGGCGGGGCCCCTGCTACCCAAGAGACCCAGTACTTC
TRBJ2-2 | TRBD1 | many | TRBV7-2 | CASSLPTGTNTGELFF | TGTGCCAGCAGCCTTCCGACAGGGACGAACACCGGGGAGCTGTTTTTT
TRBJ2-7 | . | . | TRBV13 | CASSRLLVSEQYF | TGTGCCAGCAGCCGTTTACTAGTAAGCGAGCAGTACTTC
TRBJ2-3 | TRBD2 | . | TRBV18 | CASHLAGSTDTQYF | TGTGCCAGCCATCTAGCGGGTAGCACAGATACGCAGTATTTT
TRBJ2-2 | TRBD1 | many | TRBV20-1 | CSASGGANTGELFF | TGCAGTGCCTCAGGGGGTGCGAACACCGGGGAGCTGTTTTTT
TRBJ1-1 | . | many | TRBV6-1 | CASSGDTLGAEAFF | TGTGCCAGCAGTGGAGACACTTTGGGCGCTGAAGCTTTCTTT
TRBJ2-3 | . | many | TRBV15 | CATSRDPWAGEDTQYF | TGTGCCACCAGCAGAGATCCCTGGGCAGGGGAAGATACGCAGTATTTT
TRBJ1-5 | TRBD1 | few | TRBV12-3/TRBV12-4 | CASSFRTGSGNQPQHF | TGTGCCAGCAGTTTCCGGACAGGCTCTGGCAATCAGCCCCAGCATTTT
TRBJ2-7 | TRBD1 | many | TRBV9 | CASSARTGLSYEQYF | TGTGCCAGCAGCGCCCGGACAGGTCTCTCCTACGAGCAGTACTTC
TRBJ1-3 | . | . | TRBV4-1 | CASSQDRAGSSGNTIYF | TGCGCCAGCAGCCAAGATCGGGCAGGGAGCTCTGGAAACACCATATATTTT
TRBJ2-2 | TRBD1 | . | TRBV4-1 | CASSPRDRGQTGELFF | TGCGCCAGCAGCCCCCGGGACAGGGGGCAGACCGGGGAGCTGTTTTTT
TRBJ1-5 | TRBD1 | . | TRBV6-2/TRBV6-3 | CAAGAGGYNQPQHF | TGTGCCGCTGGGGCAGGGGGCTACAATCAGCCCCAGCATTTT
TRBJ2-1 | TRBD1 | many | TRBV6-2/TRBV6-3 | CAVRDRDYNEQFF | TGTGCTGTTAGGGACAGGGACTACAATGAGCAGTTCTTC
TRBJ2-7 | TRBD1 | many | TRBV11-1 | CASSLLGQESSYEQYF | TGTGCCAGCAGCTTGTTGGGACAGGAGAGCTCCTACGAGCAGTACTTC
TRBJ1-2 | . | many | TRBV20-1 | CSASGGRGYGYTF | TGCAGTGCTAGCGGGGGGCGAGGCTATGGCTACACCTTC
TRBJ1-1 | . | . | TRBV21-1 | CASSKAQAGEDTEAFF | TGTGCCAGCAGCAAAGCGCAGGCAGGGGAAGACACTGAAGCTTTCTTT
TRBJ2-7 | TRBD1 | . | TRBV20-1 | CSGRDREYEQYF | TGCAGTGGCCGGGACAGGGAATACGAGCAGTACTTC
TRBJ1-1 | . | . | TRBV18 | CASSPVDWNTEAFF | TGTGCCAGCTCACCGGTCGACTGGAACACTGAAGCTTTCTTT
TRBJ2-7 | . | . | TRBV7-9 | CASSSEPRNEQYF | TGTGCCAGCAGCTCAGAACCTAGAAACGAGCAGTACTTC
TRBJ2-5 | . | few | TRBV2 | CASRPGTETQYF | TGTGCCAGCAGACCCGGGACAGAGACCCAGTACTTC
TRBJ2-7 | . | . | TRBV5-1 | CASSLSPVMDEQYF | TGCGCCAGCAGCTTGAGTCCAGTCATGGACGAGCAGTACTTC
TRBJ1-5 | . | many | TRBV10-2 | CASSESGGNQPQHF | TGCGCCAGCAGTGAGTCGGGTGGAAATCAGCCCCAGCATTTT
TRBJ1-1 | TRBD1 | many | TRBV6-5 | CATFRDRDRRTEAFF | TGTGCCACCTTCCGAGACAGGGACAGGCGCACTGAAGCTTTCTTT
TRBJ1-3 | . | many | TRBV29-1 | CSANSGNTIYF | TGCAGCGCTAACTCTGGAAACACCATATATTTT
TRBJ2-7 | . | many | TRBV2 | CASYSLRETYEQYF | TGTGCCAGTTACTCCCTCAGAGAAACTTACGAGCAGTACTTC
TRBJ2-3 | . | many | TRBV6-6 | CATSGTRPTDTQYF | TGTGCCACCTCAGGGACAAGGCCCACAGATACGCAGTATTTT
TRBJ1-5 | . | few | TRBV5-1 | CASSLGPGDSNQPQHF | TGCGCCAGCAGCTTAGGTCCAGGGGACAGCAATCAGCCCCAGCATTTT
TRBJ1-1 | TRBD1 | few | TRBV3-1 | CASSLGQSRAEAFF | TGTGCCAGCAGCTTGGGACAGTCGAGGGCTGAAGCTTTCTTT
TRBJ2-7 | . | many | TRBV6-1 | CASVSQAATRAYEQYF | TGTGCCAGCGTCTCCCAGGCGGCAACTAGGGCCTACGAGCAGTACTTC
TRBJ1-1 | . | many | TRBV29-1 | CSVQGPLNTEAFF | TGCAGCGTGCAGGGGCCCCTGAACACTGAAGCTTTCTTT
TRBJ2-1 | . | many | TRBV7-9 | CASSSLAGTHSYNEQFF | TGTGCCAGCAGTTCTCTGGCGGGGACCCACTCCTACAATGAGCAGTTCTTC
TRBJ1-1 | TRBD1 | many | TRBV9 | CASSSTGGFEAFF | TGTGCCAGCAGCTCCACAGGGGGCTTTGAAGCTTTCTTT
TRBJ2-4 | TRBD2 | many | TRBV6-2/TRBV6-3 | CASTSRSGGAKNIQYF | TGTGCCAGCACCTCTCGAAGCGGGGGAGCCAAAAACATTCAGTACTTC
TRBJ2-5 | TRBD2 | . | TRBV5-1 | CASSPASGGGGRETQYF | TGCGCCAGCAGCCCCGCTTCAGGTGGCGGGGGGAGAGAGACCCAGTACTTC